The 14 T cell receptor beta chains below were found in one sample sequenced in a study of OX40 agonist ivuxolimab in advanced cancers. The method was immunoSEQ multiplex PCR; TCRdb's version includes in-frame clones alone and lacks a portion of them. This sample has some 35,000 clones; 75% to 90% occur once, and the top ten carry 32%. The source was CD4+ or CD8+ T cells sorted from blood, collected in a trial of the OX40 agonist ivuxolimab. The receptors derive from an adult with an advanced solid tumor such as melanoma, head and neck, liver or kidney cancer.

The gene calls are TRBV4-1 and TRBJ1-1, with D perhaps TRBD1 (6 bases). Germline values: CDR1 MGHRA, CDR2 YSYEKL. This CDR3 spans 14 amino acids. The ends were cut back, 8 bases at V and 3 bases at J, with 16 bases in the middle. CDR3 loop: CASGTTDSHTEAFF. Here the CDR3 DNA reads TGCGCCAGCGGCACTACGGACAGCCACACTGAAGCTTTCTTT.

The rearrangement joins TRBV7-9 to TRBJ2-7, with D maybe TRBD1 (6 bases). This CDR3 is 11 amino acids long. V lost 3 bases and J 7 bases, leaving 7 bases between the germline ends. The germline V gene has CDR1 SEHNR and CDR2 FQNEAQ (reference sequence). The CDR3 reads CASSLGQEQYF. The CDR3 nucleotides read TGTGCCAGCAGCTTGGGACAAGAGCAGTACTTC.

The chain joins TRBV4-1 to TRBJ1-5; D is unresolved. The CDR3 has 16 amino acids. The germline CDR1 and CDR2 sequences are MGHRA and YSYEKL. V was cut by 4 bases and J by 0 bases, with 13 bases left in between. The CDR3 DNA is TGCGCCAGCAGCCGCAACCAGGACGTTAGCAATCAGCCCCAGCATTTT. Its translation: CASSRNQDVSNQPQHF.

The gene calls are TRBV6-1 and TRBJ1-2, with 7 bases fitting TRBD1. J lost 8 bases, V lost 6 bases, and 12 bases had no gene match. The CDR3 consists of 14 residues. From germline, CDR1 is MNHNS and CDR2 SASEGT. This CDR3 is CASSDYDRVEGYTF. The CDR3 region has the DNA TGTGCCAGCAGCGACTACGACAGGGTCGAAGGCTACACCTTC.

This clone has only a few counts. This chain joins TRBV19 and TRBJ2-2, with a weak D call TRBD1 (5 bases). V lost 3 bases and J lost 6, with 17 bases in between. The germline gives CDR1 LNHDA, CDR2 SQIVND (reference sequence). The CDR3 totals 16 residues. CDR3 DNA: TGTGCCAGTAGTATTGTACCAGGGTTGGTCGCCGGGGAGCTGTTTTTT. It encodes CASSIVPGLVAGELFF.

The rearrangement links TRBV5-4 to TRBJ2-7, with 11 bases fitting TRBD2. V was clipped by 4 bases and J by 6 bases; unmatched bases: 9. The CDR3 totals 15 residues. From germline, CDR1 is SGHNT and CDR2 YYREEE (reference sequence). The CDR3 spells CASSPATSGKLEQYF. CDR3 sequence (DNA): TGTGCCAGCAGCCCGGCGACTAGCGGGAAGCTCGAGCAGTACTTC.

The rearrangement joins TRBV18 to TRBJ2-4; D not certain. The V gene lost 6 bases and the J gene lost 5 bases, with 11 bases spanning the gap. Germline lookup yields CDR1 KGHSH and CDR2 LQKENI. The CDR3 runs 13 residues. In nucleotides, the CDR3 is TGTGCCAGCTCCCCCACGGCGGAAAACATTCAGTACTTC. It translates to CASSPTAENIQYF.

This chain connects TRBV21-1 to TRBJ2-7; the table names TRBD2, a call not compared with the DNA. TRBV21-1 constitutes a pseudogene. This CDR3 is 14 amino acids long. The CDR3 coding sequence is TGTGCCAGCAGCAACGGGGGGGAAGCCTACGAGCAGTACTTC. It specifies CASSNGGEAYEQYF.

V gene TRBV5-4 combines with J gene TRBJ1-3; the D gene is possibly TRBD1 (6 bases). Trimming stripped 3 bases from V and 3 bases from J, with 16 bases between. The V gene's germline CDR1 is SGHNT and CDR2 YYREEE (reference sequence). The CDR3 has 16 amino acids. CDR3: CASSSPGAAHGNTIYF. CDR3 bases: TGTGCCAGCAGCTCGCCAGGGGCTGCTCATGGAAACACCATATATTTT.

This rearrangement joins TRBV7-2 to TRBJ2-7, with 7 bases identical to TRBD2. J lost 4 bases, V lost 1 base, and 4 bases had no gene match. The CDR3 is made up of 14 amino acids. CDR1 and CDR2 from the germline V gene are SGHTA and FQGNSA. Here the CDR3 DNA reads TGTGCCAGCAGCTTAGAGGGGACTATATACGAGCAGTACTTC. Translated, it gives CASSLEGTIYEQYF.

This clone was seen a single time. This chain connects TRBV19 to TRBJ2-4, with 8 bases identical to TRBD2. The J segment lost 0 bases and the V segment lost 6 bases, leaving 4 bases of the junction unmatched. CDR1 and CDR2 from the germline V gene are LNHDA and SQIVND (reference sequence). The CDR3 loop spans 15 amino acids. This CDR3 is CASSLTSVAKNIQYF. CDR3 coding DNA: TGTGCCAGTAGCCTGACTAGCGTAGCCAAAAACATTCAGTACTTC. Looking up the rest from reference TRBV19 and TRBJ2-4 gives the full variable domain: DGGITQSPKYLFRKEGQNVTLSCEQNLNHDAMYWYRQDPGQGLRLIYYSQIVNDFQKGDIAEGYSVSREKKESFPLTVTSAQKNPTAFYLCASSLTSVAKNIQYFGAGTRLSVL.

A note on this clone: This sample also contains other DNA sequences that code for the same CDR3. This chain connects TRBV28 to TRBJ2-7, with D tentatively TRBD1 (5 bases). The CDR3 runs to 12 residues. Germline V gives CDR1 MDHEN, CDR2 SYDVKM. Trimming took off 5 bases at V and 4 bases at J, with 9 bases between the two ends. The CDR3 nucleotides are TGTGCCAGCAGTCTGCAGGGTTACGAGCAGTACTTC. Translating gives CASSLQGYEQYF.

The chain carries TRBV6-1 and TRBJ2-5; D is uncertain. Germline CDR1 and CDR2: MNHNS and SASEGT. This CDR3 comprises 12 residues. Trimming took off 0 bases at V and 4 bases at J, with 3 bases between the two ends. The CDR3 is CASSEARETQYF. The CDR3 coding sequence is TGTGCCAGCAGTGAAGCGAGAGAGACCCAGTACTTC.

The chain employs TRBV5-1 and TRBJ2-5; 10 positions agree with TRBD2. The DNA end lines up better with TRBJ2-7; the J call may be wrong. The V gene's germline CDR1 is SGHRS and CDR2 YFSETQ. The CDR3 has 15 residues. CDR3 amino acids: CASSLRLAGDYEQYF. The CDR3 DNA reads TGCGCCAGCAGCTTGCGCCTAGCGGGAGACTACGAGCAGTACTTC.